These 18 T cell receptor beta chains share one sample of origin, sequenced in a study of graft-versus-host responses after intestinal transplantation. TCRdb's copy holds only in-frame clones and misses some; the assay was immunoSEQ multiplex PCR. The data contain tens of thousands of clones, around 90% of them singletons. No antigens are known for them. Specimen: unstimulated CD8+ T cells sorted from spleen or lymph node cells, collected before transplant. These receptor sequences come from a human donor who was the organ donor for an intestinal transplant.

V gene TRBV30 combines with J gene TRBJ2-3, with D tentatively TRBD2 (6 bases). Germline V CDR1 and CDR2: GTSNPN, SVGIG (reference sequence). The germline V and J ends were trimmed by 7 bases and 2 bases, with 16 bases remaining between them. The length of the CDR3 is 14 residues. CDR3: CALNTEGITDTQYF. The CDR3 DNA is TGTGCCTTAAACACGGAGGGGATCACAGATACGCAGTATTTT.

The rearrangement links TRBV4-1 to TRBJ2-7; D is undetermined. The CDR3 length is 14 residues. CDR1 is MGHRA and CDR2 is YSYEKL in the germline V gene. V gave up 2 bases and J gave up 3 bases, with 11 bases separating them. In DNA, the CDR3 is TGCGCCAGCAGCCAATACGGGCAGCTCTACGAGCAGTACTTC. Translating it yields CASSQYGQLYEQYF.

The genes are TRBV6-1 and TRBJ1-1; D is perhaps TRBD1 (5 bases). Germline V CDR1 and CDR2: MNHNS, SASEGT. This CDR3 spans 14 amino acids. Trimming stripped 10 bases from V and 7 bases from J, with 22 bases between. The CDR3 loop is CATIVKGPWYEAFF. The CDR3 DNA reads TGTGCCACCATCGTGAAGGGGCCATGGTATGAAGCTTTCTTT.

V usage is TRBV5-1 and J usage is TRBJ1-2; D not resolved. The ends were cut back, 0 bases at V and 3 bases at J, with 12 bases in the middle. Germline lookup yields CDR1 SGHRS and CDR2 YFSETQ. The CDR3 is 15 residues long. The CDR3, as DNA: TGCGCCAGCAGCTTGGAATCCCCAGTATACTATGGCTACACCTTC. As protein: CASSLESPVYYGYTF.

V and J are TRBV10-1 and TRBJ2-4; 8 bases map to TRBD1. CDR1 and CDR2 from the germline V gene are WNHNN and SYGVQD (reference sequence). The CDR3 has 17 amino acids. V dropped 6 bases and J dropped 0; count of bases not matched to a gene: 10. This chain's CDR3 is CASRPRQGPLAKNIQYF. In DNA, the CDR3 is TGCGCCAGCAGACCTAGACAGGGGCCTCTAGCCAAAAACATTCAGTACTTC.

The V and J genes are TRBV6-1 and TRBJ2-3; D is ambiguous. Trimming took 1 base from V and 1 from J, leaving 12 bases between them. The CDR3 spans 16 residues. The V gene's germline CDR1 is MNHNS and CDR2 SASEGT. CDR3 residues: CASSEGFGQGTDTQYF. The CDR3 DNA reads TGTGCCAGCAGTGAAGGCTTTGGGCAGGGCACAGATACGCAGTATTTT.

This chain links TRBV5-1 with TRBJ2-7, with no clear D. Germline V lookup: CDR1 SGHRS, CDR2 YFSETQ. Trimming cost V 0 bases and J 3 bases, with 13 bases left between them. This CDR3 spans 15 amino acids. The CDR3 DNA is TGCGCCAGCAGCTTGGTGATCGGGCTCCTCTACGAGCAGTACTTC. It encodes CASSLVIGLLYEQYF.

The CDR3 sequence is CASSLAGGQDTQYF. The CDR3 DNA sequence: TGTGCCAGCAGTCTAGCGGGGGGGCAAGATACGCAGTATTTT. The chain uses TRBV27 and TRBJ2-3; 12 bases are shared with TRBD2. This CDR3 region has 14 residues. Germline CDR1 is MNHEY and CDR2 is SMNVEV (reference sequence). The junction had 2 bases not matched to a gene; V was cut back by 5 bases and J by 5 bases.

This chain joins TRBV7-2 and TRBJ1-2, with D possibly matching TRBD1 (6 bases). The CDR3 runs 17 residues. Germline V gene sequence: CDR1 SGHTA, CDR2 FQGNSA. The ends were cut back, 3 bases at V and 8 bases at J, with 25 bases in the middle. CDR3 DNA: TGTGCCAGCAGCTTGTCGTTTGAAGGGGGAACCTCTGCGGGCTACACCTTC. The encoded protein is CASSLSFEGGTSAGYTF.

The count of this clone is one. The chain combines TRBV28 with TRBJ1-2; D perhaps matches TRBD1 (5 bases). The CDR3 spans 16 residues. Germline loops: CDR1 MDHEN, CDR2 SYDVKM. Between the trimmed V and J ends, which lost 6 bases and 1 base, there was a span of 18 bases. CDR3 loop: CASRPLGGDFNYGYTF. Written as DNA, the CDR3 is TGTGCCAGCAGGCCGCTCGGGGGAGATTTTAACTATGGCTACACCTTC.

This chain links TRBV5-6 with TRBJ2-3; 9 nucleotides align to TRBD2. Germline trimming cut 2 bases from V and 6 bases from J; bases unmatched to any gene: 13. CDR1 and CDR2 (germline): SGHDT, YYEEEE. The CDR3 covers 17 residues. The CDR3 reads CASSFGRGGASWDTQYF. CDR3 DNA: TGTGCCAGCAGCTTTGGGCGCGGGGGGGCAAGTTGGGATACGCAGTATTTT.

This clone was counted only a few times. The chain recombines TRBV19 with TRBJ1-1; D is unresolved. Germline CDR1 reads LNHDA; CDR2 reads SQIVND (reference sequence). The germline V and J ends were trimmed by 6 bases and 0 bases, with 8 bases remaining between them. The CDR3 is made up of 13 amino acids. The chain's CDR3 is CASSWVMNTEAFF. The CDR3 DNA sequence: TGTGCCAGTAGCTGGGTTATGAACACTGAAGCTTTCTTT.

The gene calls are TRBV29-1 and TRBJ1-2; 12 bases fit TRBD1. J lost 8 bases, V lost 6 bases, and 7 bases had no gene match. The CDR3 is 13 residues long. Germline CDR1 reads SQVTM; CDR2 reads ANQGSEA. Written as DNA, the CDR3 is TGCAGCGTCTCCGGGACAGGGGGCTTCGGCTACACCTTC. It is translated as CSVSGTGGFGYTF.

V is TRBV7-9 and J is TRBJ2-7, with D hard to call. The ends were cut back, 1 base at V and 2 bases at J, with 15 bases in the middle. The CDR3 has 16 amino acids. Per the germline V gene, CDR1 is SEHNR and CDR2 is FQNEAQ (reference sequence). The CDR3, as DNA: TGTGCCAGCAGCTTAGTTTTGGATACAGTCACCTACGAGCAGTACTTC. The encoded protein is CASSLVLDTVTYEQYF.

This clone occurred once. V usage is TRBV27 and J usage is TRBJ2-1, with 10 nucleotides matching TRBD1. The CDR3 loop spans 13 amino acids. Germline V gene data show CDR1 as MNHEY and CDR2 as SMNVEV (reference sequence). V was pared by 6 bases and J by 6 bases, with 2 bases of the junction left unmatched. Here the CDR3 DNA reads TGTGCCAGCAGGTGGACAGGGGGCAATGAGCAGTTCTTC. This encodes CASRWTGGNEQFF.

The rearrangement joins TRBV6-1 to TRBJ2-2; D might be TRBD2 (6 bases). The V end was cut by 5 bases, the J end by 7 bases, with 11 bases between. From germline, CDR1 is MNHNS and CDR2 SASEGT. The length of the CDR3 is 13 residues. The CDR3 region has the DNA TGTGCCAGCAGTACTGGGGAGGTCGGGGAGCTGTTTTTT. Its translation is CASSTGEVGELFF.

This sequence joins TRBV30 and TRBJ2-7, with unresolved D. Germline lookup yields CDR1 GTSNPN and CDR2 SVGIG (reference sequence). Trimming stripped 2 bases from V and 3 bases from J, with 8 bases between. The CDR3 is 12 residues long. CDR3 loop: CAWSRPFYEQYF. CDR3 DNA sequence: TGTGCCTGGAGTCGGCCTTTCTACGAGCAGTACTTC.

This clone came up once. The genes are TRBV19 and TRBJ2-7, with D perhaps given as TRBD1 or TRBD2 (5 bases each). The CDR3 spans 15 residues. Trimming pared 0 bases from V and 1 base from J, leaving 10 bases between. CDR1 is LNHDA and CDR2 is SQIVND in the germline V gene (reference sequence). The CDR3 is CASSIDRDPSYEQYF. CDR3 in DNA: TGTGCCAGTAGTATAGACCGGGACCCATCCTACGAGCAGTACTTC.